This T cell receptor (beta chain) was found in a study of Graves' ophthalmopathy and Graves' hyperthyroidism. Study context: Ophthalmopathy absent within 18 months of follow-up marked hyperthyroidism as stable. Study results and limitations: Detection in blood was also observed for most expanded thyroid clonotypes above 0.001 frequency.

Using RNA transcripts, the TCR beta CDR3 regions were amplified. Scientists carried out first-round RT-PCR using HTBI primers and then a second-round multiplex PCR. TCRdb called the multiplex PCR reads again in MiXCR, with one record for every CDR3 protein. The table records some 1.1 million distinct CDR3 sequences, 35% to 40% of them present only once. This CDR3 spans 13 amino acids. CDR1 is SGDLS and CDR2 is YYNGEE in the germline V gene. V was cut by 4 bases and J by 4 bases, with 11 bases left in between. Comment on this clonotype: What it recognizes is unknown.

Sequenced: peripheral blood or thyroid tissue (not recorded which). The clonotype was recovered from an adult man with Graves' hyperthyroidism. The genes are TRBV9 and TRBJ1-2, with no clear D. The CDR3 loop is CASSQQGSYGYTF. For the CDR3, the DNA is TGTGCCAGCAGCCAACAAGGGAGCTATGGCTACACCTTC.